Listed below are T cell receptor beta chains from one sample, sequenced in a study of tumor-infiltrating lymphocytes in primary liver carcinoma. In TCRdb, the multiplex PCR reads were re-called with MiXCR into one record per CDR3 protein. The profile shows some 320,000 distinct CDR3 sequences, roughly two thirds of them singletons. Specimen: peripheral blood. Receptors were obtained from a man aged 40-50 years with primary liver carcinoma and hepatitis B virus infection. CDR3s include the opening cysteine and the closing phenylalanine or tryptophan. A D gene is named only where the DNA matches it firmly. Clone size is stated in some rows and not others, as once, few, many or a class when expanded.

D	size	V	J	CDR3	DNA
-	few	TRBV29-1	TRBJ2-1	CSVGGIVGNEQFF	TGCAGCGTTGGGGGGATTGTGGGGAATGAGCAGTTCTTC
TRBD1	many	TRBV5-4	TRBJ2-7	CASSVGGQGLYEQYF	TGTGCCAGCAGCGTTGGGGGACAGGGGCTCTACGAGCAGTACTTC
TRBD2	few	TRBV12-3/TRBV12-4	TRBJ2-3	CASKTTSGYTDTQYF	TGTGCCAGCAAAACCACTAGCGGGTACACAGATACGCAGTATTTT
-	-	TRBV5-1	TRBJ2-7	CASANPGGYEQYF	TGCGCCAGCGCAAATCCCGGAGGGTACGAGCAGTACTTC
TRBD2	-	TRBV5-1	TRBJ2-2	CASSQGLAANTGELFF	TGTGCCAGCAGCCAGGGACTAGCAGCGAACACCGGGGAGCTGTTTTTT
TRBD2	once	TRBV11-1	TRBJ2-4	CACSFPGTSGTKNIHYF	TGTGCCTGCAGTTTTCCCGGGACTAGCGGGACCAAAAACATTCACTACTTC
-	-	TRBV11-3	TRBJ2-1	CASSLSERGGNEQFF	TGTGCCAGCAGCCTGTCGGAGAGGGGTGGGAATGAGCAATTCTTC
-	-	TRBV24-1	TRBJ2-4	CATRAGTGENIQYF	TGTGCCACCAGGGCCGGGACGGGTGAAAACATTCAGTACTTC
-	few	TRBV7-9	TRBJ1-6	CASSRGANKHSPLHF	TGTGCCAGCAGCCGAGGGGCAAACAAGCATTCACCCCTCCACTTT
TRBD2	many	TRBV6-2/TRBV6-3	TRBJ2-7	CASGVSGGYEQYF	TGTGCCAGCGGAGTCAGCGGGGGTTACGAGCAGTACTTC
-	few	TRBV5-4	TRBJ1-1	CASSLNSEAFF	TGTGCCAGCAGCTTGAACAGTGAAGCTTTCTTT
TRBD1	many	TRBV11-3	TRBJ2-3	CASSRQGAADTQYF	TGTGCCAGCAGCCGACAGGGGGCCGCAGATACGCAGTATTTT
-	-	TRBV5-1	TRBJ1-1	CASSLDGDHTEAFF	TGCGCCAGCAGCTTGGACGGCGATCACACTGAAGCTTTCTTT
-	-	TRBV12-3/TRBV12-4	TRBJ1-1	CASILGSGGNIEAFF	TGTGCCAGCATACTAGGGTCTGGGGGGAACATTGAAGCTTTCTTT
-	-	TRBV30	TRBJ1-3	CAWTLGGQTYSGKTIYF	TGTGCCTGGACCCTAGGAGGACAAACATACTCTGGAAAGACCATATATTTT
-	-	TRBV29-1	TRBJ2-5	CSATPGKSQYF	TGCAGCGCAACCCCCGGGAAGAGCCAGTACTTC
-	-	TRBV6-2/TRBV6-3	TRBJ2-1	CASSYSTNSYDQVF	TGTGCCAGCAGTTACTCTACGAATTCTTACGACCAAGTCTTC
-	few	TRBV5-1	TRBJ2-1	CASSPDGRQGNEQFF	TGCGCCAGCAGCCCGGACGGGCGTCAAGGGAATGAGCAGTTCTTC
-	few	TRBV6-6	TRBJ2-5	CATRRGPNQETQYF	TGTGCCACCCGGCGGGGACCCAACCAAGAGACCCAGTACTTC
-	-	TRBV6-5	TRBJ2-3	CASSSGVPTDTQYF	TGTGCCAGCAGTTCGGGAGTGCCTACAGATACGCAGTATTTT
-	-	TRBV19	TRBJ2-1	CASSIVAGNNEQFF	TGTGCCAGTAGTATCGTGGCGGGCAACAATGAGCAGTTCTTC
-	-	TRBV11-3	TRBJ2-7	CTSGLDPGTPYEQYF	TGTACCAGCGGCTTAGATCCCGGGACACCCTACGAGCAGTACTTC
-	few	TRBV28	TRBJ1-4	CASSPRGGLDEKLFF	TGTGCCAGCAGTCCCCGGGGGGGTCTAGATGAAAAACTGTTTTTT
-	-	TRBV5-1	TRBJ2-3	CASSSGSGTDTQYF	TGCGCCAGCAGCTCCGGGAGTGGGACAGATACGCAGTATTTT
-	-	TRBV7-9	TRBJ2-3	CASGFRAVTDTQYF	TGTGCCAGCGGCTTCAGAGCGGTCACAGATACGCAGTATTTT
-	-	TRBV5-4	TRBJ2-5	CASSLARVSRETQYF	TGTGCCAGCAGCTTGGCGAGGGTGTCCAGGGAGACCCAGTACTTC
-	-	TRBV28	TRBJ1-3	CASSLGQSSGNTIYF	TGTGCCAGCAGTTTGGGGCAGAGCTCTGGAAACACCATATATTTT
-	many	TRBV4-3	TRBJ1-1	CASSQEGLDTEAFF	TGCGCCAGCAGCCAAGAAGGTCTAGACACTGAAGCTTTCTTT
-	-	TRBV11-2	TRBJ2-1	CPNSLDPGPYNEQFF	TGTCCCAACAGCTTAGATCCGGGCCCCTACAATGAGCAGTTCTTC
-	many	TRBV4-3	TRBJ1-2	CASSQYTGSGYGYTF	TGCGCCAGCAGCCAATACACAGGGAGTGGGTATGGCTACACCTTC
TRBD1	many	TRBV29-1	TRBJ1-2	CSARSGGNSIHGYTF	TGCAGCGCCCGTTCAGGGGGCAACAGCATTCATGGCTACACCTTC
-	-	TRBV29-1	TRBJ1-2	CIATTERNYGYTF	TGCATCGCGACAACCGAACGTAACTATGGCTACACCTTC
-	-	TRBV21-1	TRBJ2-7	CTISRDTSYEQYF	TGTACCATCAGCAGGGACACGTCCTACGAGCAGTACTTC
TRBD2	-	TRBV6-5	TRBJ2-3	CASSPTSGGSTDTQYF	TGTGCCAGCAGTCCGACTAGCGGGGGTAGCACAGATACGCAGTATTTT
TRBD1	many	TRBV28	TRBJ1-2	CASSFAGTGILYYGYTF	TGTGCCAGCAGTTTCGCCGGGACAGGGATTCTCTACTATGGCTACACCTTC
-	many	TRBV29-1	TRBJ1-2	CSVEPRTDLFRGYTF	TGCAGCGTTGAACCAAGGACAGACCTCTTTCGGGGCTACACCTTC
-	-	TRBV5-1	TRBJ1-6	CASSLLIGEQSPLHF	TGCGCCAGCAGCTTGTTGATCGGGGAACAATCACCCCTCCACTTT
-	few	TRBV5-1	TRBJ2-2	CASSLSGVTGELFF	TGCGCCAGCAGCTTGTCTGGGGTCACCGGGGAGCTGTTTTTT
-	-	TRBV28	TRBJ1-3	CASSTLGGGNTIYF	TGTGCCAGCAGTACCCTTGGGGGTGGAAACACTATATATTTT
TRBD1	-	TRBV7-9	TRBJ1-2	CASSFASRQGSYTF	TGTGCCAGCAGCTTCGCCTCACGACAGGGAAGCTACACCTTC
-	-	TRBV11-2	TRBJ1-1	CASSPLGTEFMNTEVFF	TGTGCCAGCAGCCCCCTAGGGACGGAGTTCATGAACACTGAGGTTTTCTTT
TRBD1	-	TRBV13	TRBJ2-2	CASSSRDRGQRTGELFF	TGTGCCAGCAGCTCCCGGGACAGGGGGCAAAGAACCGGGGAGCTGTTTTTT
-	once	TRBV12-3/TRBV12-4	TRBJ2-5	CASSLYGGAQKTQYF	TGTGCCAGCAGTTTATACGGGGGAGCCCAAAAGACCCAGTACTTC
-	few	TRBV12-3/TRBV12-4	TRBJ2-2	CASSLVPNPGGELFF	TGTGCCAGCAGTTTAGTGCCCAACCCTGGCGGGGAGCTGTTTTTT
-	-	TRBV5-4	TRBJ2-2	CACSSTWAGSGTGELFF	TGTGCCTGCAGCTCTACCTGGGCGGGCTCGGGGACCGGGGAGCTGTTTTTT
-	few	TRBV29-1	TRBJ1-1	CSVVLSWTEAFF	TGCAGCGTTGTCCTGAGTTGGACTGAAGCTTTCTTT
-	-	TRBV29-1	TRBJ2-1	CSVAGGTWGTYNEHFF	-
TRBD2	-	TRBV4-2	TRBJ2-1	CANKRLAGDNEQFF	TGTGCCAACAAGCGACTAGCGGGGGATAATGAGCAGTTCTTC
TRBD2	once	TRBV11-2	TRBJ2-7	CASSWLAGTQRSYEQYF	TGTGCCAGCAGTTGGCTAGCGGGAACCCAAAGATCCTACGAGCAGTACTTC
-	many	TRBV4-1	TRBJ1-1	CASSQAGRITEAFF	TGCGCCAGCAGCCAAGCGGGTCGGATAACTGAAGCTTTCTTT
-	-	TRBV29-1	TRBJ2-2	CSTLIGHPNTGELFF	TGCAGCACCCTGATAGGACATCCGAACACCGGGGAGCTGTTTTTT
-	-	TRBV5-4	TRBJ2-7	CAISPARGGSYEQYF	TGTGCCATCAGCCCCGCCCGCGGAGGTTCCTACGAGCAGTACTTC
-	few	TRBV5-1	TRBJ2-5	CASSFDSPQETQYF	TGCGCCAGCAGCTTTGACAGTCCCCAAGAGACCCAGTACTTC
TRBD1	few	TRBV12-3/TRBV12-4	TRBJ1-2	CASRSTGGFPNYGYTF	TGTGCCAGCAGGTCGACAGGGGGCTTCCCAAACTATGGCTACACCTTC
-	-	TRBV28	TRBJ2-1	CASSFRLNNAQFF	TGTGCCAGCAGTTTTCGACTGAACAATGCGCAGTTCTTC
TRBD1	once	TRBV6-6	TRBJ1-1	CASSYPQGPHAEAFF	TGTGCCAGCAGTTACCCACAGGGGCCTCACGCTGAAGCTTTCTTT
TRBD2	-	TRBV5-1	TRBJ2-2	CASSLGPAGASGGELLF	TGCGCCAGCAGCTTGGGGCCAGCGGGGGCTTCGGGCGGGGAGCTGTTATTT